Each of the 10 T cell receptor beta chains below was sequenced from the same sample in a study of graft-versus-host responses after intestinal transplantation. Profiled with immunoSEQ multiplex PCR; TCRdb holds only in-frame clones, not every one. The table has about 57,000 clones, over 85% seen once; the top ten hold 1.6%. Material: PBMCs, obtained 26 days after transplant. The origin of the receptors is a human patient who received an intestinal transplant, so some T cells may come from the graft donor.

The V call is TRBV7-9, the J call TRBJ2-5; 9 bases line up with TRBD1. Trimming at V came to 4 bases and at J to 4 bases, leaving 7 bases not matched to a gene. The CDR3 extends over 15 amino acids. Per germline, CDR1 SEHNR and CDR2 FQNEAQ (reference sequence). The CDR3 here is CASSSGQGVVETQYF. The CDR3 coding sequence is TGTGCCAGCAGCTCGGGACAGGGAGTAGTAGAGACCCAGTACTTC.

The rearrangement joins TRBV2 to TRBJ1-5; 11 nucleotides align to TRBD1. The V gene's germline CDR1 is SNHLY and CDR2 FYNNEI. This CDR3 comprises 13 residues. J gave up 8 bases and V 7 bases, and 4 bases lay outside the gene matches. CDR3 in DNA: TGTGCCAGCAAGGACAGGGGGCTCAAGCCCCAGCATTTT. It specifies CASKDRGLKPQHF. Combining the CDR3 with reference TRBV2 and TRBJ1-5 gives the whole variable domain EPEVTQTPSHQVTQMGQEVILRCVPISNHLYFYWYRQILGQKVEFLVSFYNNEISEKSEIFDDQFSVERPDGSNFTLKIRSTKLEDSAMYFCASKDRGLKPQHFGDGTRLSIL.

The chain employs TRBV5-5 and TRBJ1-1; 7 bases match TRBD1. The J segment lost 0 bases and the V segment lost 0 bases, leaving 5 bases of the junction unmatched. CDR1 and CDR2 (germline): SGHKS, YYEKEE (reference sequence). The CDR3 covers 16 residues. The CDR3, as DNA: TGTGCCAGCAGCTTGGAAGGGGGCGCGGTGAACACTGAAGCTTTCTTT. Its translation: CASSLEGGAVNTEAFF. The whole variable domain, remainder taken from reference TRBV5-5 and TRBJ1-1, is DAGVTQSPTHLIKTRGQQVTLRCSPISGHKSVSWYQQVLGQGPQFIFQYYEKEERGRGNFPDRFSARQFPNYSSELNVNALLLGDSALYLCASSLEGGAVNTEAFFGQGTRLTVV.

The chain employs TRBV29-1 and TRBJ2-7; 7 nucleotides agree with TRBD2. The ends lost 6 bases at V and 6 bases at J; junction bases unmatched: 14. This CDR3 comprises 14 residues. Germline V gene lookup returns CDR1 SQVTM and CDR2 ANQGSEA. As DNA, the CDR3 is TGCAGCGTCTCCCTAGCGGACCAGGAGGTCGAGCAGTACTTC. Translating gives CSVSLADQEVEQYF.

The chain uses TRBV6-1 and TRBJ1-5; possible D gene TRBD1, 6 bases. The length of the CDR3 is 16 residues. CDR1 MNHNS and CDR2 SASEGT come from the germline V gene. Trimming removed 1 base at V and 2 bases at J, with 12 bases between. As DNA, the CDR3 is TGTGCCAGCAGTGAAGGACCCGCAGGGGGCAATCAGCCCCAGCATTTT. Encoded protein: CASSEGPAGGNQPQHF.

The chain recombines TRBV7-2 with TRBJ2-5; 8 bases match TRBD2. V dropped 8 bases and J dropped 4; count of bases not matched to a gene: 12. Germline CDR1 and CDR2: SGHTA and FQGNSA. The CDR3 length is 15 residues. CDR3 loop: CASGGMTSVRETQYF. DNA of the CDR3: TGTGCCAGCGGAGGAATGACTAGCGTGAGAGAGACCCAGTACTTC. The whole variable domain, filled in from reference TRBV7-2 and TRBJ2-5, reads GAGVSQSPSNKVTEKGKDVELRCDPISGHTALYWYRQSLGQGLEFLIYFQGNSAPDKSGLPSDRFSAERTGGSVSTLTIQRTQQEDSAVYLCASGGMTSVRETQYFGPGTRLLVL.

This chain links TRBV11-2 with TRBJ2-7; 7 bases align to TRBD1. With V trimmed by 5 bases and J by 7 bases, 5 bases remained unmatched. The CDR3 has 12 amino acids. CDR1 and CDR2 from the germline V gene are SGHAT and FQNNGV. The CDR3 DNA is TGTGCCAGCAGCCCGACAGGGCGAGAGCAGTACGTC. This sequence encodes CASSPTGREQYV.

The rearrangement joins TRBV19 to TRBJ1-2; TRBD1 agrees at 10 bases. Germline lookup yields CDR1 LNHDA and CDR2 SQIVND (reference sequence). The CDR3 has 15 residues. With 11 bases clipped from V and 3 bases from J, the junction kept 12 bases outside the gene matches. This CDR3 is CASGQGKLGDYGYTF. The DNA for the CDR3 is TGTGCCTCGGGACAGGGGAAATTGGGGGACTATGGCTACACCTTC.

The chain carries TRBV29-1 and TRBJ1-1; tentative D call: TRBD1 (6 bases). The CDR3 contains 12 residues. CDR1 is SQVTM, CDR2 ANQGSEA, per germline. V dropped 7 bases and J dropped 1 base, with 10 bases sitting between them. CDR3 coding DNA: TGCAGCGGAGGACAGTGGAACACTGAAGCTTTCTTT. It codes for CSGGQWNTEAFF.

The chain uses TRBV27 and TRBJ1-1; maybe TRBD1 (5 bases). Germline CDR1 reads MNHEY; CDR2 reads SMNVEV (reference sequence). V lost 8 bases and J 3 bases, leaving 13 bases between the germline ends. This CDR3 spans 13 amino acids. In DNA, the CDR3 is TGTGCCAGCGCCGACGGGGGGTACACTGAAGCTTTCTTT. This sequence encodes CASADGGYTEAFF.